The present TCR beta chain was sequenced within a study of blood T cell repertoires in COVID-19 (dated by TCRdb to the early 2020s). About the full investigation: Samples covering the acute and convalescent phases of COVID-19 were provided by collaborators in the United States, Italy and Spain. A freely available public database, intended as a resource for researchers studying the immune response to SARS-CoV-2, is where the repertoires were released. The dataset comprised deeply sampled blood TCRbeta repertoires from subjects exposed to, actively infected with, or recovered from COVID-19. The sample metadata nearly always contained a de-identified subject ID, COVID-19 status, age in years and sex. The material from the prospective study consisted of cDNA or gDNA derived from T cells, B-cell-depleted T cells, or PBMCs. Where available, HLA class I and class II types were taken from metadata supplied by the sample provider and were not determined by assay-based typing. The samples were drawn from two sources: the first 160 participants of the ongoing ImmuneRACE study, and 1,000 to 1,500 subjects contributed by 6 global collaborators.

Based on the germline V gene, the CDR1 and CDR2 sequences are SGHAT and FQNNGV. After removal of 5 bases from V and 7 bases from J, the junction retains 8 bases not matched to a gene. Counted from cysteine to phenylalanine, this CDR3 has 15 amino acids. Only CDR3 DNA is held: 45 bases, read in frame from base 1. A note on this clone: Its antigen is still unknown. It has no much larger one-base neighbor in the sample; base qualities were not kept.

The immunoSEQ Assay, a bias-controlled multiplex PCR, was used to amplify TCRbeta CDR3 regions from genomic DNA. In the original analysis: The number of nucleated cells in each sample was estimated by amplification of reference gene primers within the assay. Sequence reads were collapsed and filtered to measure the absolute abundance of every unique TCRbeta CDR3 rearrangement. For each sample, productive Simpson clonality was calculated as the square root of Simpson's diversity index over productive rearrangements. TCRdb took this table from immuneACCESS and kept in-frame rearrangements with V and J called. Such tables lack part of the clones; where checked against another copy, unresolved V genes explain under half of the gap, and the rest is unexplained. Clone size and V and J calls were adopted from that table, with D and trimming inferred from the DNA. Here the sample has about 370,000 clones; 91% occur a single time. Together, the top ten hold about 0.78% of the sample.

The full study reports these points: Clinical and demographic metadata were provided uncurated, with the amount varying by source and participant.

Participants in the prospective study were enrolled through a virtual design, were aged roughly 18 to 100 years, and lived in 24 United States geographic areas. In the prospective study, cohorts were assigned on the basis of participant-reported clinical history obtained from a screening survey and a study questionnaire. Exposed participants had been in contact, within 2 weeks of entering the study, with a person who had a PCR-confirmed or clinician-diagnosed case of COVID-19. Mobile phlebotomists in the prospective study collected whole blood, serum and a nasopharyngeal or oropharyngeal swab from every participant. Participants in the prospective study had the option to provide additional blood draws and questionnaires over a roughly 2-month period. Before DNA extraction, blood samples from the prospective study were shipped at room temperature or frozen.

Rearrangement joined TRBV11-2 to TRBJ2-3, and 11 junction bases match TRBD2. The clonotype originates from a woman between 40 and 50 years old who had been exposed to COVID-19. Sequencing used PBMCs or T cells enriched from blood (not recorded which). The CDR3 region: CASSQNSGGANTQYF. The DNA is as follows: TGTGCCAGCAGCCAAAATAGCGGGGGGGCGAATACGCAGTATTTT.